This note documents a single TCR beta chain sequence. The antigen remains unidentified. The sample comes from a study of blood T cells in healthy people across ages. At the level of the study: There was about one barcoded beta molecule captured by template switching per two T cells.

Next came a second PCR, run for about 6 to 11 cycles, which used a sample-barcoded 5' primer along with a J-beta primer mix. Every sample returned 2.5 million or more CDR3-containing paired-end reads. TCRdb re-analysed the 5' RACE reads in MiXCR, keeping a single row per CDR3 protein. Of roughly 1,500,000 distinct CDR3 sequences listed, roughly 40% are singletons. CDR1 and CDR2 from the germline V gene are KGHSH and LQKENI. The ends were cut back, 1 base at V and 0 bases at J, with 11 bases in the middle. This CDR3 is built from 16 residues. Study outcomes and limitations: Higher diversity and more naive CD4+ cells were features of long-lived donors, compared to aged donors. Expanded clonotype shifts may have been confounded, as the donors had an unknown CMV status.

This receptor was taken from a woman aged 18-35 years in good health. The rearrangement uses TRBV18 and TRBJ2-3; D gene uncertain. Material for sequencing was blood. Written as DNA, the CDR3 is TGTGCCAGCTCACCACTTGACGGAACTAGCACAGATACGCAGTATTTT. This gives the protein CASSPLDGTSTDTQYF.